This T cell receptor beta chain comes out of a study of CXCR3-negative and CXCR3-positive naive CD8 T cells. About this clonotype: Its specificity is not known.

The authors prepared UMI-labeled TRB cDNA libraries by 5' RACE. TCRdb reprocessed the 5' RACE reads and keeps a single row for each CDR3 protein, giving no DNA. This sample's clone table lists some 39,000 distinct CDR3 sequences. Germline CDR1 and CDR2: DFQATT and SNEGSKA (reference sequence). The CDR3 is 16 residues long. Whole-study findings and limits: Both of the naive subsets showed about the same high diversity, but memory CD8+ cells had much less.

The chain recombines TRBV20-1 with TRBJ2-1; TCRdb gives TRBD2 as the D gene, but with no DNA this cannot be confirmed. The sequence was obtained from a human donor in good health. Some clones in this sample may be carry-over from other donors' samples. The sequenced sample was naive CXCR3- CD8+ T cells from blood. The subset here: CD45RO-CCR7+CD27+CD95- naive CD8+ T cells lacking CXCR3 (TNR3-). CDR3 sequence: CSALQETSGSIGEQFF.